Below are 32 T cell receptor beta chains sequenced from a single sample in a study of blood T cells in healthy people across ages. A second PCR, run for roughly 7 to 11 cycles, used a sample-barcoded 5' primer plus a J-beta primer mix. Via MiXCR, TCRdb re-called the 5' RACE reads, giving one row per CDR3 protein. The sample has hundreds of thousands of distinct CDR3 sequences, around a fifth seen once. Sequenced: blood. The receptors derive from a man between 70 and 80 years old in good health.

This clonotype was picked up a small number of times. The DNA of the CDR3 is TGCGCCAGCAGCCAGCTCGGGACTTCGGGGTACTACGAGCAGTACTTC. It codes for CASSQLGTSGYYEQYF. The J gene is TRBJ2-5, the V gene TRBV4-1; maybe TRBD2 (6 bases). The assigned J gene may be wrong: the sequence end matches TRBJ2-7 better. Germline CDR1 and CDR2: MGHRA and YSYEKL. This CDR3 spans 16 amino acids.

The CDR3 DNA follows: TGCAGCGTTGCGGGACAGGGGTCCTACGAGCAGTACTTC. This sequence encodes CSVAGQGSYEQYF. The gene calls are TRBV29-1 and TRBJ2-7; 10 bases line up with TRBD1. The CDR3 extends over 13 amino acids. Germline CDR1 is SQVTM and CDR2 is ANQGSEA. The V gene end was trimmed by 4 bases and the J gene end by 1 base; junction bases not matched to a gene: 1.

This rearrangement joins TRBV4-3 to TRBJ2-3, with D hard to call. Germline CDR1 LGHNA, CDR2 YSLEER. V was trimmed by 6 bases and J by 4 bases, leaving 11 bases between them. The CDR3 contains 13 residues. CDR3 DNA: TGCGCCAGCAGTTTCTACATTGCAGATACGCAGTATTTT. Its protein product is CASSFYIADTQYF.

There are a few counts of this clonotype. This chain links TRBV20-1 with TRBJ2-5; D is unclear. The germline gives CDR1 DFQATT, CDR2 SNEGSKA (reference sequence). The CDR3 contains 12 residues. V dropped 7 bases and J dropped 5 bases, with 14 bases sitting between them. As DNA, the CDR3 is TGCAGTGTTCCAAGGAATCAGGAGACCCAGTACTTC. Amino acid sequence: CSVPRNQETQYF.

This sequence joins TRBV4-3 and TRBJ2-3, with D unclear. The CDR3 consists of 16 residues. The germline V gene encodes CDR1 LGHNA and CDR2 YSLEER. The V gene lost 1 base and the J gene lost 4 bases, with 15 bases spanning the gap. The CDR3: CASSQGPTGKSDTQYF. CDR3 nucleotide sequence: TGCGCCAGCAGCCAAGGCCCGACTGGGAAGTCAGATACGCAGTATTTT.

The chain has TRBV10-3 and TRBJ2-5; D is ambiguous. V was shortened by 0 bases and J by 1 base, with 9 bases between the two germline ends. Germline CDR1 ENHRY, CDR2 SYGVKD. The CDR3 contains 15 residues. The CDR3 sequence: CAISESGEFQETQYF. DNA of the CDR3: TGTGCCATCAGTGAGTCCGGCGAGTTCCAAGAGACCCAGTACTTC.

This clonotype has a count of ten or more. The rearrangement uses TRBV11-1 and TRBJ2-1; perhaps TRBD1 as D (7 bases). The V end lost 2 bases, the J end lost 4 bases, and 18 bases lay between the germline ends. The CDR3 length is 17 residues. Looked up from germline, CDR1 is SGHAT and CDR2 is FQDESV (reference sequence). The CDR3 loop is CASSLSHTGAGYNEQFF. DNA for the CDR3: TGTGCCAGCAGCTTAAGCCACACAGGGGCGGGATACAATGAGCAGTTCTTC.

The chain uses TRBV3-1 and TRBJ1-2; 9 positions match TRBD1. Germline CDR1 is LGHDT and CDR2 is YNNKEL (reference sequence). V lost 4 bases to trimming and J lost 6 bases; unmatched junction nucleotides: 3. This CDR3 has 13 residues. CDR3 loop: CASSPQGAHGYTF. The CDR3 DNA sequence: TGTGCCAGCAGCCCACAGGGGGCGCATGGCTACACCTTC.

V is TRBV28 and J is TRBJ2-7, with 13 bases lining up with TRBD2. The end of the DNA fits TRBJ2-1 better, so the J call may be wrong. This CDR3 region has 18 residues. In germline, CDR1 is MDHEN, CDR2 SYDVKM. The CDR3 coding sequence is TGTGCCAGCAGTCCAATGCGGACTAGCGGGAGTGTTTACAATGAGCAGTTCTTC. It yields the protein CASSPMRTSGSVYNEQFF.

This clonotype was seen many times. CDR3 sequence: CATHRDRNEKLFF. The CDR3 DNA is TGTGCCACCCACCGGGACAGGAATGAAAAACTGTTTTTT. This rearrangement joins TRBV7-9 to TRBJ1-4; 8 nucleotides agree with TRBD1. Germline V CDR1 and CDR2: SEHNR, FQNEAQ (reference sequence). The CDR3 sequence is 13 residues long. After removal of 10 bases from V and 5 bases from J, the junction contained 6 bases not matched to a gene.

The chain recombines TRBV20-1 with TRBJ2-5, with 8 bases identical to TRBD2. With V trimmed by 6 bases and J by 1 base, 16 bases remained unmatched. CDR1 is DFQATT and CDR2 is SNEGSKA in the germline V gene (reference sequence). The CDR3 has 17 amino acids. The CDR3, as DNA: TGCAGTGCCCTCGACTGGAGCGGGGGCCCCCTCCAAGAGACCCAGTACTTC. This codes for CSALDWSGGPLQETQYF.

A remark on this clonotype: This may be a read error, as it is one base from a much larger clone. The V and J genes are TRBV4-1 and TRBJ2-5; TRBD1 agrees at 7 bases. Germline CDR1 and CDR2: MGHRA and YSYEKL. The CDR3 spans 17 residues. The chain's CDR3 is CTSSQDPGTAKKETQYF. CDR3 sequence (DNA): TGCACCAGCAGCCAAGATCCCGGGACAGCAAAGAAAGAGACCCAGTACTTC.

With regard to this clonotype: Relative to the germline gene, one junction end is altered; a read error may explain this. CDR3 amino acids: CASSPFFLTSTDTQYF. In DNA form, the CDR3 reads TGTGCTAGCAGCCCCTTCTTCCTTACTTCCACAGATACGCAGTATTTT. The V and J genes are TRBV27 and TRBJ2-3; no firm D call. This CDR3 has 16 amino acids. CDR1 MNHEY and CDR2 SMNVEV come from the germline V gene (reference sequence).

Ten or more counts support this clonotype. The chain uses TRBV5-1 and TRBJ2-1; 9 bases line up with TRBD2. J gave up 7 bases and V 0 bases, and 8 bases lay outside the gene matches. The CDR3 contains 16 residues. Germline loops: CDR1 SGHRS, CDR2 YFSETQ. CDR3 amino acids: CASSLERGRAENEQFF. CDR3 bases: TGCGCCAGCAGCTTGGAACGCGGGAGGGCTGAGAATGAGCAGTTCTTC.

This rearrangement joins TRBV28 to TRBJ2-1, with 11 bases aligning to TRBD2. Germline values: CDR1 MDHEN, CDR2 SYDVKM. The CDR3 totals 15 residues. V gave up 2 bases and J gave up 10 bases; unmatched junction bases: 7. CDR3 residues: CASSLTPGLAAEQFF. The CDR3 bases are TGTGCCAGCAGTTTAACACCGGGACTAGCGGCGGAGCAGTTCTTC. Filled out from reference TRBV28 and TRBJ2-1, the complete variable domain reads DVKVTQSSRYLVKRTGEKVFLECVQDMDHENMFWYRQDPGLGLRLIYFSYDVKMKEKGDIPEGYSVSREKKERFSLILESASTNQTSMYLCASSLTPGLAAEQFFGPGTRLTVL.

The chain has TRBV5-1 and TRBJ1-1, with D uncertain. The ends were cut back, 0 bases at V and 1 base at J, with 7 bases in the middle. This CDR3 has 14 amino acids. Germline V gene lookup returns CDR1 SGHRS and CDR2 YFSETQ. As DNA, the CDR3 is TGCGCCAGCAGCTTGGACCTTTCGAACACTGAAGCTTTCTTT. It specifies CASSLDLSNTEAFF.

This clonotype was seen a few times. The chain couples TRBV7-2 to TRBJ2-4; D is perhaps TRBD2 (6 bases). Germline CDR1 SGHTA, CDR2 FQGNSA. Trimming removed 6 bases from V and 0 bases from J, with 21 bases in between. The CDR3 is 18 residues long. CDR3 region: CASSSAPMVAVAKNIQYF. As DNA, the CDR3 is TGTGCCAGCAGTTCAGCCCCTATGGTAGCGGTAGCCAAAAACATTCAGTACTTC.

This sequence joins TRBV20-1 and TRBJ2-1; 7 bases agree with TRBD2. V lost 6 bases, J lost 8 bases, and 4 bases stayed unmatched. This CDR3 has 11 amino acids. Germline V gene data show CDR1 as DFQATT and CDR2 as SNEGSKA (reference sequence). The CDR3 DNA is TGCAGTGCGGCCACTAGCGATGAGCAGTTCTTC. Residues: CSAATSDEQFF.

This clonotype was counted many times. The gene calls are TRBV6-5 and TRBJ2-1; maybe TRBD1 (6 bases). From germline, CDR1 is MNHEY and CDR2 SVGAGI. Trimming cost V 6 bases and J 10 bases, with 16 bases left between them. This CDR3 contains 13 residues. The DNA for the CDR3 is TGTGCCAGCAGCCTCCCAGGGGTAGGGGAGCAGTTCTTC. It is translated as CASSLPGVGEQFF.

The chain combines TRBV29-1 with TRBJ2-5, with D perhaps given as TRBD1 or TRBD2 (5 bases each). The CDR3 sequence is 13 residues long. V gave up 7 bases and J gave up 1 base, with 13 bases separating them. The germline CDR1 and CDR2 sequences are SQVTM and ANQGSEA. The CDR3 region has the DNA TGCAGCGGTCGCCGGGACCTCCAAGAGACCCAGTACTTC. Its translation: CSGRRDLQETQYF. The variable domain in full, with the rest retrieved from reference TRBV29-1 and TRBJ2-5, is SAVISQKPSRDICQRGTSLTIQCQVDSQVTMMFWYRQQPGQSLTLIATANQGSEATYESGFVIDKFPISRPNLTFSTLTVSNMSPEDSSIYLCSGRRDLQETQYFGPGTRLLVL.

This clonotype was detected a few times. The chain has TRBV20-1 and TRBJ2-2, with D hard to call. The V gene lost 0 bases and the J gene lost 6 bases, with 14 bases spanning the gap. CDR1 is DFQATT, CDR2 SNEGSKA, per germline (reference sequence). This CDR3 spans 15 amino acids. The CDR3, as DNA: TGCAGTGCTAGAGATCCGGGTGAATCACCCGGGGAGCTGTTTTTT. It specifies CSARDPGESPGELFF.

This clonotype was seen only a few times. The chain is built from TRBV2 and TRBJ2-3; 8 positions match TRBD2. Per the germline V gene, CDR1 is SNHLY and CDR2 is FYNNEI. The V and J ends lost 6 bases and 3 bases, in that order; junction bases with no gene match: 8. The CDR3 runs to 15 residues. Here the CDR3 DNA reads TGTGCCAGCAGAGAACTGACTAGCGTTACAGATACGCAGTATTTT. Encoded protein: CASRELTSVTDTQYF.

The J gene is TRBJ2-7, the V gene TRBV7-2, with 16 positions matching TRBD2. The germline V gene has CDR1 SGHTA and CDR2 FQGNSA. V was clipped by 5 bases and J by 3 bases; unmatched bases: 7. The CDR3 length is 17 residues. The chain's CDR3 is CASSQGLAGGIIYEQYF. CDR3 nucleotide sequence: TGTGCCAGCAGCCAGGGACTAGCGGGAGGGATTATCTACGAGCAGTACTTC. The full variable domain, in which reference TRBV7-2 and TRBJ2-7 provide the parts outside the CDR3, is GAGVSQSPSNKVTEKGKDVELRCDPISGHTALYWYRQSLGQGLEFLIYFQGNSAPDKSGLPSDRFSAERTGGSVSTLTIQRTQQEDSAVYLCASSQGLAGGIIYEQYFGPGTRLTVT.

This clonotype was picked up a small number of times. At one end, the junction sequence differs from germline, possibly due to a read error. This rearrangement joins TRBV20-1 to TRBJ2-1; D gene uncertain. CDR3 length: 14 amino acids. From germline, CDR1 is DFQATT and CDR2 SNEGSKA (reference sequence). The CDR3, as DNA: TGCAGTGCTAGAGGCGGTTCCTACTACTATGAGCAGTTCTTC. This sequence encodes CSARGGSYYYEQFF.

This clonotype was picked up a small number of times. V gene TRBV6-1 combines with J gene TRBJ2-5, with 7 bases lining up with TRBD2. The CDR3 is 18 residues long. The germline gives CDR1 MNHNS, CDR2 SASEGT. J lost 4 bases, V lost 3 bases, and 17 bases had no gene match. The CDR3 sequence is CASSDPRASGPKAETQYF. CDR3 nucleotides: TGTGCCAGCAGTGACCCCCGGGCTAGCGGACCTAAGGCAGAGACCCAGTACTTC.

There are a few counts of this clonotype. The genes are TRBV10-3 and TRBJ2-1; 10 nucleotides line up with TRBD2. V trimming: 11 bases; J trimming: 1 base; junction bases outside the gene matches: 8. Per the germline V gene, CDR1 is ENHRY and CDR2 is SYGVKD. The length of the CDR3 is 15 residues. The CDR3 spells CASGTSDASYNEQFF. The CDR3 DNA sequence: TGTGCCTCTGGGACTAGCGATGCATCCTACAATGAGCAGTTCTTC.

The V and J genes are TRBV4-1 and TRBJ2-1; 7 positions agree with TRBD2. V trimming: 1 base; J trimming: 5 bases; junction bases outside the gene matches: 5. Germline-derived CDR1 and CDR2 are MGHRA and YSYEKL. The CDR3 runs 15 residues. The CDR3 DNA reads TGCGCCAGCAGCCAAGTCGGACTAGGGGACAATGAGCAGTTCTTC. Amino acids: CASSQVGLGDNEQFF.

This clonotype was seen at least ten times. The CDR3 here is CASSQGWDATYEQYF. In nucleotides, the CDR3 is TGTGCCAGCAGCCAAGGCTGGGACGCTACCTACGAGCAGTACTTC. This rearrangement joins TRBV3-1 to TRBJ2-7; the D gene could be TRBD1 or TRBD2 (5 bases each). CDR1 is LGHDT and CDR2 is YNNKEL in the germline V gene (reference sequence). The CDR3 length is 15 residues. V was cut by 1 base and J by 2 bases, with 12 bases left in between.

V usage is TRBV7-2 and J usage is TRBJ2-1; no firm D call. Germline CDR1 reads SGHTA; CDR2 reads FQGNSA. The V and J ends lost 3 bases and 6 bases respectively, with 6 bases between them. The CDR3 sequence is 12 residues long. CDR3 in DNA: TGTGCCAGCAGCTTTATGAGCAATGAGCAGTTCTTC. Amino acid sequence: CASSFMSNEQFF.

The chain carries TRBV24-1 and TRBJ2-5; no firm D call. CDR1 and CDR2 (germline): KGHDR, SFDVKD. Trimming removed 4 bases from V and 7 bases from J, with 9 bases in between. The CDR3 spans 12 residues. The DNA of the CDR3 is TGTGCCACCAGTGAGATGACCGGGACCCAGTACTTC. It translates to CATSEMTGTQYF.

This clonotype was counted a few times. The chain combines TRBV20-1 with TRBJ2-2; TRBD2 aligns across 13 bases. Trimming removed 1 base from V and 5 bases from J; junction bases left unmatched: 4. Per the germline V gene, CDR1 is DFQATT and CDR2 is SNEGSKA (reference sequence). The CDR3 covers 16 residues. The CDR3 loop reads CSARVGTSGITGELFF. The CDR3 DNA follows: TGCAGTGCTAGAGTAGGGACTAGCGGGATTACCGGGGAGCTGTTTTTT.

This clonotype showed up just a few times. CDR3: CASSLSLNSEQFF. The DNA of the CDR3 is TGTGCCAGCAGCTTAAGCTTAAACAGTGAGCAGTTCTTC. The V gene is TRBV7-3, the J gene TRBJ2-1, with unresolved D. V was clipped by 1 base and J by 9 bases, with 10 bases between them. The CDR3 consists of 13 residues. Germline CDR1 is SGHTA and CDR2 is FQGTGA.